This TCR beta chain was sequenced during a study of immune heterogeneity within non-small cell lung tumors. General observations from the study: Different patients shared few of their high-frequency T-cell receptor beta clonotypes.

This clonotype was picked up one time. Its specificity is not known. Bulk tumor genomic DNA, 450 to 600 ng per sample, was the template. Biopsies that were spaced far apart were taken, several per primary tumor, during surgery. Samples came from untreated patients having curative surgery for newly diagnosed non-small cell lung cancer. TCR beta CDR3 was amplified by multiplex PCR, first round nine to eleven cycles, 32 V and 13 J primers. One entry per CDR3 protein results from TCRdb running MiXCR on the multiplex PCR reads. This sample yields some 31,000 distinct CDR3 sequences, of which about 30% are seen a single time; about 4% belongs to the top ten. CDR1 SGHVS and CDR2 FQNEAQ come from the germline V gene. Trimming cost V 2 bases and J 2 bases, with 22 bases left between them. CDR3 length: 19 amino acids.

The TCR was taken from a man aged 40-55 years with non-small cell lung cancer. V gene TRBV7-8 combines with J gene TRBJ1-3; D unclear. Source material: lung tumor tissue. CDR3 residues: CASSLIGSRTLWPGNTIYF. DNA of the CDR3: TGTGCCAGCAGCTTAATAGGGTCACGCACCCTGTGGCCTGGAAACACCATATATTTT.